This T cell receptor (beta chain) was sequenced in a study of T cell responses to AZD1222 COVID-19 vaccine. Sequenced by immunoSEQ multiplex PCR; TCRdb stores in-frame clones only, minus some. The repertoire holds some 130,000 clones, about nine tenths seen once, with under 3% in the top ten. Losses at the gene ends were 6 bases for V and 6 bases for J; bases not matched to a gene: 15. CDR3 length: 17 amino acids. From germline, CDR1 is LNHDA and CDR2 SQIVND (reference sequence). This receptor was taken from an adult who received the AZD1222 COVID-19 vaccine. Sequencing was performed on peripheral blood, taken 28 days after the second AZD1222 dose. V and J are TRBV19 and TRBJ1-4; TRBD1 aligns across 8 bases. The CDR3: CASSPQGVPDRDEKLFF. CDR3 DNA sequence: TGTGCCAGTAGCCCACAGGGGGTCCCCGACCGGGATGAAAAACTGTTTTTT.